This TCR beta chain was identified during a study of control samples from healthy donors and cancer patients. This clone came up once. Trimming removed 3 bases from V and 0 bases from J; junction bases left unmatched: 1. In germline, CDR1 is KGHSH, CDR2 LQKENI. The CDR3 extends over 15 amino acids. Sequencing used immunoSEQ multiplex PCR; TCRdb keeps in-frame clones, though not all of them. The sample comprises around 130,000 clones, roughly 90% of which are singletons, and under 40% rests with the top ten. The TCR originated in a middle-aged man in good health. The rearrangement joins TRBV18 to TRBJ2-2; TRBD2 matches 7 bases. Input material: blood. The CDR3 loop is CASSPGRANTGELFF. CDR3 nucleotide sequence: TGTGCCAGCTCACCGGGGAGGGCGAACACCGGGGAGCTGTTTTTT. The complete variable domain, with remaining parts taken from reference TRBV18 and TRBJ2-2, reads NAGVMQNPRHLVRRRGQEARLRCSPMKGHSHVYWYRQLPEEGLKFMVYLQKENIIDESGMPKERFSAEFPKEGPSILRIQQVVRGDSAAYFCASSPGRANTGELFFGEGSRLTVL.